This T cell receptor beta chain was identified in a study of OX40 agonist ivuxolimab in advanced cancers. Study-wide background: Those enrolled were 82.7% male, with a mean age of about 60 years and ages from about 20 to 85.

Assay: immunoSEQ multiplex PCR; the TCRdb copy retains only in-frame clones and omits some. This sample carries some 65,000 clones, roughly 87% of them seen once, and the ten largest clones take 2%. The CDR3 contains 15 residues. Trimming removed 5 bases from V and 6 bases from J; junction bases left unmatched: 10. Germline CDR1 and CDR2: MDHEN and SYDVKM. Regarding this clone: No antigen is known for it.

Study-wide findings and caveats: There were also nonresponders showing low normalized T-cell clonal expansion. There was clonal expansion of CD4+ and CD8+ blood T cells by week 6 at 0.1 to 3.0 mg/kg.

This clonotype was obtained from an adult with an advanced solid tumor such as melanoma, head and neck, liver or kidney cancer. Sample: CD4+ or CD8+ T cells sorted from blood, taken in a trial of the OX40 agonist ivuxolimab. The chain combines TRBV28 with TRBJ1-5; 7 nucleotides match TRBD1. The CDR3 nucleotides read TGTGCCAGCAGTCCACCCGACAGGGTTGGTCAGCCCCAGCATTTT. This sequence encodes CASSPPDRVGQPQHF. The variable domain in full, with the rest retrieved from reference TRBV28 and TRBJ1-5, is DVKVTQSSRYLVKRTGEKVFLECVQDMDHENMFWYRQDPGLGLRLIYFSYDVKMKEKGDIPEGYSVSREKKERFSLILESASTNQTSMYLCASSPPDRVGQPQHFGDGTRLSIL.